This T cell receptor (beta chain) originates from a study of regulatory T cells in long-lasting Graves disease. Of note for this clonotype: Its specificity is unknown. The junction differs from germline at one of its ends, possibly a read error.

General study points: Newly diagnosed patients had higher TCR diversity than persistent Graves' patients did.

Germline V CDR1 and CDR2: SGHRS, YFSETQ. CDR3 size: 15 residues. Building the TCR beta libraries relied on iRepertoire HTBI primers, and CDR3 regions underwent Arm-PCR. TCRdb re-called the multiplex PCR reads through MiXCR, storing one row per CDR3 protein. The data contain about 430,000 distinct CDR3 sequences, approximately 22% of them seen just once; the ten biggest clones take up roughly an eighth. Time point here: persistent/refractory GD, antithyroid drugs over 5 years with positive TRAb. The authors made the TCR library using RNA they extracted from PBMCs. The sequence was obtained from a female donor with Graves disease. Here the sequenced sample was peripheral blood mononuclear cells (PBMCs), taken when the disease was refractory, from a patient treated with antithyroid drugs. The genes are TRBV5-1 and TRBJ1-4; D is possibly TRBD1 (6 bases). The CDR3 sequence: CTSSVDGGGNEKLFF. The CDR3, as DNA: TGCACCAGCAGCGTGGACGGTGGGGGCAATGAAAAACTGTTTTTT.